This T cell receptor beta chain was identified during a study of blood T cell repertoires in COVID-19. Using immunoSEQ multiplex PCR, the repertoire was profiled, and TCRdb retains in-frame clones only, with some absent. Among roughly 520,000 clones, approximately 90% were seen once, and the ten largest hold about 1.7%. V dropped 5 bases and J dropped 2; count of bases not matched to a gene: 12. Germline V gives CDR1 SGHAT, CDR2 FQNNGV. The CDR3 covers 16 residues. The genes are TRBV11-2 and TRBJ2-7, with 7 bases aligning to TRBD1. This clonotype originated in a woman in her forties who had recovered from COVID-19. Sequences were obtained from PBMCs or T cells enriched from blood (not recorded which). The CDR3 nucleotides read TGTGCCAGCAGCCTCACAGGGACAGTTCTCCCCTACGAGCAGTACTTC. Its translation is CASSLTGTVLPYEQYF.